The rows below give T cell receptor beta chains drawn from one sample of a study of cytomegalovirus exposure and HLA in healthy donors. Repertoires were generated with immunoSEQ multiplex PCR, while TCRdb's copy carries only in-frame clones and drops some. This sample has 100,000 to 150,000 clones, with about 88% found just once. The sequenced sample consisted of PBMCs. Receptor source: a young man in good health and CMV-seronegative. CDR3s include the opening cysteine and the closing phenylalanine or tryptophan. Fields, in order: CDR3 DNA, CDR3 protein, clone size, D gene, J gene, V gene. D genes are given only for firm matches. Only some rows state a clone size, as once, few, many or a class for expanded clones.

TGTGCCAGCAGCCCGGGGTGGGGGCTGGATCCACCCCTCCACTTT | CASSPGWGLDPPLHF | once | NA | TRBJ1-6 | TRBV11-2
TGCGCCAGCGTTAGCGGGAGGGCGTCTTATAGGACAGATACGCAGTATTTT | CASVSGRASYRTDTQYF | NA | TRBD2 | TRBJ2-3 | TRBV5-1
TGTGCCAGCAGCGTCGAGGACAGCACCGGGGAGCTGTTTTTT | CASSVEDSTGELFF | NA | NA | TRBJ2-2 | TRBV9
TGCAGCGTTTCGACAGGCGCCGGGGCCAACGTCCTGACTTTC | CSVSTGAGANVLTF | NA | NA | TRBJ2-6 | TRBV29-1
TGTGCCAGCAGCTCGACTGTTGGGGAGCAGTACTTC | CASSSTVGEQYF | NA | NA | TRBJ2-7 | TRBV7-9
TGTGCCCAGAACGGGAGCACCTACGAGCAGTACTTC | CAQNGSTYEQYF | NA | NA | TRBJ2-7 | TRBV6-5
TGTGCCAGCAGTTTTGGGACTATCCCCGGGGAGCTGTTTTTT | CASSFGTIPGELFF | NA | TRBD2 | TRBJ2-2 | TRBV27
TGTGCCAGCAGTGGAACAGGGAGTCAAGGCTACGAGCAGTACTTC | CASSGTGSQGYEQYF | NA | NA | TRBJ2-7 | TRBV6-5
TGTGCCAGCAGCTTAGACCCGGGAAAGACGAACACCGGGGAGCTGTTTTTT | CASSLDPGKTNTGELFF | NA | NA | TRBJ2-2 | TRBV7-2
TGTGCCACCAGCAAGTCCGGGGGGCGAGGGACTGAAGCTTTCTTT | CATSKSGGRGTEAFF | once | NA | TRBJ1-1 | TRBV15
TGTGCCAGCAGTGGACAGCTTTCCTACGAGCAGTACTTC | CASSGQLSYEQYF | NA | NA | TRBJ2-7 | TRBV6-1
TGTGCCACCAGCAGAGATCCCCCTAGCGGGCTGGCAGAGACCCAGTACTTC | CATSRDPPSGLAETQYF | NA | TRBD2 | TRBJ2-5 | TRBV15
TGTGCCTGGAGTGTTGTGTGGCAGGGGGCGCGGGGGAGCACTGAAGCTTTCTTT | CAWSVVWQGARGSTEAFF | few | TRBD1 | TRBJ1-1 | TRBV30
TGTGCCAGCAACGGGGGGACTAGCGGGACAGATACGCAGTATTTT | CASNGGTSGTDTQYF | once | TRBD2 | TRBJ2-3 | TRBV2
TGTGCCAGCAGTGTTAGACAGGGTATCAACACTGAAGCTTTCTTT | CASSVRQGINTEAFF | NA | TRBD1 | TRBJ1-1 | TRBV2
TGTGCCAGCCTCGGTCGGCGGGATCAGCCCCAGCATTTT | CASLGRRDQPQHF | NA | NA | TRBJ1-5 | TRBV6-5
TGTGCCATCAGTGAGTCCAATGGTGGAGGAAAAGAGACCCAGTACTTC | CAISESNGGGKETQYF | NA | NA | TRBJ2-5 | TRBV10-3
TGTGCCAGCAGCGACGGACTAGCGGGAAACAATGAGCAGTTCTTC | CASSDGLAGNNEQFF | NA | TRBD2 | TRBJ2-1 | TRBV7-9
TGTGCCTGGATGAGGCAGAAGAAGAACACTGAAGCTTTCTTT | CAWMRQKKNTEAFF | NA | NA | TRBJ1-1 | TRBV30
TGTGCCAGCAGCGTAGACAGACGGGAGAACACTGAAGCTTTCTTT | CASSVDRRENTEAFF | NA | NA | TRBJ1-1 | TRBV9
TGCAGCGTGGGTCTGGGGGGCTCTGGGGCCAACGTCCTGACTTTC | CSVGLGGSGANVLTF | once | NA | TRBJ2-6 | TRBV29-1
TGTGCCAGCAGCTTACGGACAGGGGACATATACGAGCAGTACTTC | CASSLRTGDIYEQYF | NA | TRBD1 | TRBJ2-7 | TRBV7-9
TGTGCCAGCAGCTTAACAGGGGGCGAGCAGTACTTC | CASSLTGGEQYF | few | TRBD1 | TRBJ2-7 | TRBV11-2
TGTGCCTGGAGTACGTCGACAGGGAGAAGGCCTGAAGCTTTCTTT | CAWSTSTGRRPEAFF | once | TRBD1 | TRBJ1-1 | TRBV30
TGCGCCAGCGGACACATAGCGGGAGGGCCGGGCAATGAGCAGTTCTTC | CASGHIAGGPGNEQFF | NA | TRBD2 | TRBJ2-1 | TRBV5-1
TGTGCCAGCAGGTGGGAAGGGGGAAACACCGGGGAGCTGTTTTTT | CASRWEGGNTGELFF | NA | NA | TRBJ2-2 | TRBV2
TGCGCCAGCGGGATTGTTGGCGGGGATATTACCGGGGAGCTGTTTTTT | CASGIVGGDITGELFF | NA | NA | TRBJ2-2 | TRBV5-1
TGTGCCAGCAGCCTATCGTGGGCGGGGACTAGCGGGACGGAGACCCAGTACTTC | CASSLSWAGTSGTETQYF | NA | TRBD2 | TRBJ2-5 | TRBV27
TGTGCCAGCAGCCTGAGACTAGCGGGAGTGGTCGAGCAGTACTTC | CASSLRLAGVVEQYF | NA | TRBD2 | TRBJ2-7 | TRBV14
TGTGCCAGCAGCAAAGGACAGAGCAATCAGCCCCAGCATTTT | CASSKGQSNQPQHF | NA | NA | TRBJ1-5 | TRBV21-1
TGTGCCAGCAGCTTACTCAGGGGCCCCTCTGGAAACACCATATATTTT | CASSLLRGPSGNTIYF | NA | NA | TRBJ1-3 | TRBV13
TGCGCCAGCAGCGGGCGGGAGTTCGAGCAGTACTTC | CASSGREFEQYF | NA | TRBD2 | TRBJ2-7 | TRBV4-1
TGTGCCAGCAGTTTATTAGGAGGCCACTACAATGAGCAGTTCTTC | CASSLLGGHYNEQFF | NA | NA | TRBJ2-1 | TRBV28
TGTGCCAGCAGGATTTCCGGGACTAGTCCCTACGAGCAGTACTTC | CASRISGTSPYEQYF | NA | TRBD2 | TRBJ2-7 | TRBV27
TGCGCCAGCAGCATGGACAGGGGCGAGCAGTACTTC | CASSMDRGEQYF | NA | TRBD1 | TRBJ2-7 | TRBV5-1
TGCGCCAGCAGCTTGAGGACAGGGAACTATGGCTACACCTTC | CASSLRTGNYGYTF | NA | TRBD1 | TRBJ1-2 | TRBV5-1
TGTGCCAGCAGCTTGTGGAACCGAGGAGGCGCTGAAGCTTTCTTT | CASSLWNRGGAEAFF | NA | NA | TRBJ1-1 | TRBV5-6
TGTGCCAGCAGCCCCGGGACTAGAATGGATGGGGCCAACGTCCTGACTTTC | CASSPGTRMDGANVLTF | once | TRBD2 | TRBJ2-6 | TRBV7-3
TGTGCCAGCAGCTTACAGGGACTTACGAACACCGGGGAGCTGTTTTTT | CASSLQGLTNTGELFF | NA | NA | TRBJ2-2 | TRBV11-3
TGTGCCAGCAGCGTAGTCGCGGAGTCTGGAAACACCATATATTTT | CASSVVAESGNTIYF | NA | NA | TRBJ1-3 | TRBV9
TGTGCCAGTAGTATGCGGGAGAACACCGGGGAGCTGTTTTTT | CASSMRENTGELFF | NA | NA | TRBJ2-2 | TRBV19
TGTGCCAGTAGTGGCCGACAGGGGGCTCTACCTGGGGCCAACGTCCTGACTTTC | CASSGRQGALPGANVLTF | NA | TRBD1 | TRBJ2-6 | TRBV19
TGTGCCAGCAGCTTATTTGGTAGAGCGAACACCGGGGAGCTGTTTTTT | CASSLFGRANTGELFF | NA | NA | TRBJ2-2 | TRBV7-2
TGTGCCAGCAGTGAAGCGGAGTTAGCGGGAGGAGGCACCGGGGAGCTGTTTTTT | CASSEAELAGGGTGELFF | NA | TRBD2 | TRBJ2-2 | TRBV2
TGTGCCAGCAGCTTAGATGCTAGCGGGATTATCGATGAGCAGTTCTTC | CASSLDASGIIDEQFF | NA | TRBD2 | TRBJ2-1 | TRBV7-6
TGTGCCAGCAGCCCCTCCTTGGACAGGGCGGCTTTCTTT | CASSPSLDRAAFF | NA | TRBD1 | TRBJ1-1 | TRBV11-2
TGTGCCATCAGGGGCCTAGCGGCCACAGATACGCAGTATTTT | CAIRGLAATDTQYF | once | TRBD2 | TRBJ2-3 | TRBV10-3
TGCGCCAGCAGCCAAGTTCTAGGGGACTTATCCAATGAGCAGTTCTTC | CASSQVLGDLSNEQFF | NA | NA | TRBJ2-1 | TRBV4-3
TGTGCCAGCAGTTACCATTCAGGTGTGAACACTGAAGCTTTCTTT | CASSYHSGVNTEAFF | NA | NA | TRBJ1-1 | TRBV6-5
TGTGCCTGGAGTGCTCCGCCAGGGGTCGGCTACACCTTC | CAWSAPPGVGYTF | NA | NA | TRBJ1-2 | TRBV30
TGTGCCAGTAGTTTTGGCAGCGTACTCTCTGGGGCCAACGTCCTGACTTTC | CASSFGSVLSGANVLTF | NA | NA | TRBJ2-6 | TRBV19
TGTGCCAGCAGGGATGGACAGGTGAACTATGGCTACACCTTC | CASRDGQVNYGYTF | NA | TRBD1 | TRBJ1-2 | TRBV2
TGTGCCAGCAGCGTAGAAGGAGGAAACAATGAGCAGTTCTTC | CASSVEGGNNEQFF | NA | NA | TRBJ2-1 | TRBV9
TGTGCTAGTGGTCCGGGGTTCTCCTACAATGAGCAGTTCTTC | CASGPGFSYNEQFF | NA | NA | TRBJ2-1 | TRBV12-5
TGTGCCAGCAGCCAAGACCGCGGGGGGACTGAAGCTTTCTTT | CASSQDRGGTEAFF | NA | NA | TRBJ1-1 | TRBV11-2
TGCGCCAGCAGCTCAACAGGGTCGGGCACTGAAGCTTTCTTT | CASSSTGSGTEAFF | NA | NA | TRBJ1-1 | TRBV5-1